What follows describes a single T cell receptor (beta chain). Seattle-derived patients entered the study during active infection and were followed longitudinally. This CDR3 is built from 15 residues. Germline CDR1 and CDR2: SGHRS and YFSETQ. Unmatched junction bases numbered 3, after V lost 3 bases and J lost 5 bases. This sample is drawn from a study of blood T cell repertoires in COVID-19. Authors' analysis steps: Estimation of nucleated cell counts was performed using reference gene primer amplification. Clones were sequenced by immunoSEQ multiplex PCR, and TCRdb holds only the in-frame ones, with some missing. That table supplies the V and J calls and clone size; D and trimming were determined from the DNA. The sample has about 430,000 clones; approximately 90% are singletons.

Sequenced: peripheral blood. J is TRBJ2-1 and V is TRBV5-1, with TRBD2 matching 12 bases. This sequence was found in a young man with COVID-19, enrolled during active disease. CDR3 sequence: CASSSRTSGDNEQFF. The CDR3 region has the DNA TGCGCCAGCAGCTCCCGGACTAGCGGGGACAATGAGCAGTTCTTC.